This T cell receptor (beta chain) was sequenced for a study of early T cells in non-severe SARS-CoV-2 infection. About the study: Chains were unpaired, as sequencing was done on bulk RNA from unsorted whole blood.

Individual cDNA molecules each received unique molecular identifiers attached to them. One entry per CDR3 protein results from TCRdb running MiXCR on the 5' RACE reads. The data hold 85,000 to 90,000 distinct CDR3 sequences, with 13% to 15% observed a single time. V was pared by 8 bases and J by 11 bases, with 27 bases between. CDR3 length: 15 residues. Germline-derived CDR1 and CDR2 are ENHRY and SYGVKD. Findings of the study overall: VDJdb matching skewed toward anti-spike CD8 responses, missing private and CD4 specificities.

As concerns this clonotype: The target antigen is unknown.

The chain recombines TRBV10-3 with TRBJ1-1; the D is unclear. The TCR comes from an adult who was a healthcare worker with PCR-confirmed SARS-CoV-2 infection or an uninfected control (not recorded which). The sequenced sample consisted of whole blood. The CDR3 DNA reads as TGTGCCATCCGTAACTCAGATACCCCGAGGTTTGGGGCTTTCTTT. It is translated as CAIRNSDTPRFGAFF.